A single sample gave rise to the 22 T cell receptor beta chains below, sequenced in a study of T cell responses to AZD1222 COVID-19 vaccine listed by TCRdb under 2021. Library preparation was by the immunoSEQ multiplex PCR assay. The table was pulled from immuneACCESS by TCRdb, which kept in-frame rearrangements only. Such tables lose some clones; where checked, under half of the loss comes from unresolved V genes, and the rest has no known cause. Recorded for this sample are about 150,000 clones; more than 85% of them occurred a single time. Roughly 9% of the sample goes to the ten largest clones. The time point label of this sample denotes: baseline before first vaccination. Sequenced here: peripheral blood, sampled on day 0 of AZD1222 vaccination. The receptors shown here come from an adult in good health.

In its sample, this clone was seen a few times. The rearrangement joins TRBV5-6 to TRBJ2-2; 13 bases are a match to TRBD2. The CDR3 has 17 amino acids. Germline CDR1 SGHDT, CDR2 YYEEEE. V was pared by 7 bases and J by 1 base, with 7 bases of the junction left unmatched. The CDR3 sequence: CASATRTSGGNTGELFF. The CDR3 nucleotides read TGTGCCAGCGCCACCAGGACTAGCGGGGGGAACACCGGGGAGCTGTTTTTT. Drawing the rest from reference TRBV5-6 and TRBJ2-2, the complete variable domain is DAGVTQSPTHLIKTRGQQVTLRCSPKSGHDTVSWYQQALGQGPQFIFQYYEEEERQRGNFPDRFSGHQFPNYSSELNVNALLLGDSALYLCASATRTSGGNTGELFFGEGSRLTVL.

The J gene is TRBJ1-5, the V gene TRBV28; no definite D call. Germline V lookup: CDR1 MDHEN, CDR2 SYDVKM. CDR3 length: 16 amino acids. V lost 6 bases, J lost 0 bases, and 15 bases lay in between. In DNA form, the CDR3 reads TGTGCCAGCAGCTCACAGATGCCTTATAGCAATCAGCCCCAGCATTTT. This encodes CASSSQMPYSNQPQHF. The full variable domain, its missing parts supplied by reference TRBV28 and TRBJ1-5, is DVKVTQSSRYLVKRTGEKVFLECVQDMDHENMFWYRQDPGLGLRLIYFSYDVKMKEKGDIPEGYSVSREKKERFSLILESASTNQTSMYLCASSSQMPYSNQPQHFGDGTRLSIL.

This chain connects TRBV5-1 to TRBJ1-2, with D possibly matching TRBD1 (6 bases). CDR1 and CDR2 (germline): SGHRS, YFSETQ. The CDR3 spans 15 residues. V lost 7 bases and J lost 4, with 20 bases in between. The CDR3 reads CASRPLIQGGYGYTF. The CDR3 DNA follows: TGCGCCAGCCGACCCCTAATACAGGGTGGCTATGGCTACACCTTC.

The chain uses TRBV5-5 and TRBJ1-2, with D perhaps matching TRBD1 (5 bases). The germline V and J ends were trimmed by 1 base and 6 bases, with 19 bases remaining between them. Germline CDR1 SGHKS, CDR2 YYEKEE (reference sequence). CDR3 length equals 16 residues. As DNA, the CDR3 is TGTGCCAGCAGCTTGCGGCGGGGCGGAAGTGGAAATGGCTACACCTTC. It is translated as CASSLRRGGSGNGYTF.

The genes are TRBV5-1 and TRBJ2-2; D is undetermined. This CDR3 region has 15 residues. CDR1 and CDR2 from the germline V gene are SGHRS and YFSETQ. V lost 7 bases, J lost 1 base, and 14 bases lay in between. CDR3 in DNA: TGCGCCAGCCGGAGTAGGCCTATGAACACCGGGGAGCTGTTTTTT. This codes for CASRSRPMNTGELFF.

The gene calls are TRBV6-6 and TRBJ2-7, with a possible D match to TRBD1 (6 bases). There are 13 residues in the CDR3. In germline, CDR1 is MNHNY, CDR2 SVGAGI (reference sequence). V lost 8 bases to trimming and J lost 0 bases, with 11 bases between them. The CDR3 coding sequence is TGTGCCAGCGGAACAGGGCCCTCCTACGAGCAGTACTTC. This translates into CASGTGPSYEQYF.

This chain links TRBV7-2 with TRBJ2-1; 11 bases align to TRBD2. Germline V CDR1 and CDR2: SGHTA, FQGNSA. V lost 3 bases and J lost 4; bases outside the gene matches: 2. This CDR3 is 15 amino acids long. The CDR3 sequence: CASSLTSGVYNEQFF. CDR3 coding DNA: TGTGCCAGCAGCTTGACTAGCGGGGTATACAATGAGCAGTTCTTC.

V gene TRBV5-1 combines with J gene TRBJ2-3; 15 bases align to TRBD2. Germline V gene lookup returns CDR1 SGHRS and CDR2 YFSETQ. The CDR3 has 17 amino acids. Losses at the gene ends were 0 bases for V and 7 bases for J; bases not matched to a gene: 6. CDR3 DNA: TGCGCCAGCAGCTTGGCCCTCGGACTAGCGGGGGGGTATACGCAGTATTTT. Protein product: CASSLALGLAGGYTQYF. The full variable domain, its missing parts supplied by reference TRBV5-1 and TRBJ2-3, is KAGVTQTPRYLIKTRGQQVTLSCSPISGHRSVSWYQQTPGQGLQFLFEYFSETQRNKGNFPGRFSGRQFSNSRSEMNVSTLELGDSALYLCASSLALGLAGGYTQYFGPGTRLTVL.

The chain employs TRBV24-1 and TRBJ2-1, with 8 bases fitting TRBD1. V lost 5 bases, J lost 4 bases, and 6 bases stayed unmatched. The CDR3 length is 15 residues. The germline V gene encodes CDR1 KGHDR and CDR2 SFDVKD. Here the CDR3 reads CATSGRTGQYNEQFF. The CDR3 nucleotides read TGTGCCACCAGTGGGCGGACAGGGCAATACAATGAGCAGTTCTTC.

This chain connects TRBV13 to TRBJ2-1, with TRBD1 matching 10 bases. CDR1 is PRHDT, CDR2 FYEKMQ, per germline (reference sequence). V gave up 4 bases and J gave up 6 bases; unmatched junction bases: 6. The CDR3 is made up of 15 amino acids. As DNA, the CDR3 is TGTGCCAGCAGCTCCATCCGGGACAGGGGCAATGAGCAGTTCTTC. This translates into CASSSIRDRGNEQFF.

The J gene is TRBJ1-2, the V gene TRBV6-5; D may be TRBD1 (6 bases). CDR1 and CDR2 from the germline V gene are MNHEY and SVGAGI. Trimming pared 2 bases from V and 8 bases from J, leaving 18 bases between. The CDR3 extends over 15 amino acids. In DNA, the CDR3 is TGTGCCAGCAGTTACCACGGGGGCGCGGGGGGGGGCTACACCTTC. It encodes CASSYHGGAGGGYTF.

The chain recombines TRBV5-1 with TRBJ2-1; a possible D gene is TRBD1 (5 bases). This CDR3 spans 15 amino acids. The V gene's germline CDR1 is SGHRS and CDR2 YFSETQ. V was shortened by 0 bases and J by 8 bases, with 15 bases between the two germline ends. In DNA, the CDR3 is TGCGCCAGCAGCTTGGTTGGGGCTTCCGTACATGAGCAGTTCTTC. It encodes CASSLVGASVHEQFF.

The CDR3 bases are TGTGCCAGCAGCTTATACGGCGGAGGGACTGAAGCTTTCTTT. Its translation is CASSLYGGGTEAFF. The chain links TRBV13 to TRBJ1-1, with unresolved D. The CDR3 runs 14 residues. V gave up 2 bases and J gave up 5 bases, with 12 bases separating them. Germline loops: CDR1 PRHDT, CDR2 FYEKMQ (reference sequence).

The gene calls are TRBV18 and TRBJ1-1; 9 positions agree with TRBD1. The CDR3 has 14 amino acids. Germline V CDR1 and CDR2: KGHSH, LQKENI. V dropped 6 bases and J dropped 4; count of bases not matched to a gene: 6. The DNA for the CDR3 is TGTGCCAGCTCTTCCGACAGGGGGTTCACTGAAGCTTTCTTT. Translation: CASSSDRGFTEAFF.

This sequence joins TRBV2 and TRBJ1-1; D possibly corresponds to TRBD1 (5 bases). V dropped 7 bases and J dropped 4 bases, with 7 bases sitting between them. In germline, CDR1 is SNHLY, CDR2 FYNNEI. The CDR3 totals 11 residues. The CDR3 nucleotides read TGTGCCAGCAAGGGGACCACTGAAGCTTTCTTT. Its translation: CASKGTTEAFF.

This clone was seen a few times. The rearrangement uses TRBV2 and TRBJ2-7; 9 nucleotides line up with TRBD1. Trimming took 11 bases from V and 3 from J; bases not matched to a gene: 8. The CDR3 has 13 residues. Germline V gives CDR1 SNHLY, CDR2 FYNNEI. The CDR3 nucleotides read TGTGCCGGAAAGGGACAGGGTCTCTACGAGCAGTACTTC. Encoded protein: CAGKGQGLYEQYF.

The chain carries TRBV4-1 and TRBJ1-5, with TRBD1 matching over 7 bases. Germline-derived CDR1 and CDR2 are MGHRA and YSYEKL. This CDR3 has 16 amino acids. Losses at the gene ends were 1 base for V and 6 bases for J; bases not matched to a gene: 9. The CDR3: CASSQGSLTGLQPQHF. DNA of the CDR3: TGCGCCAGCAGCCAAGGTTCGTTGACAGGGCTTCAGCCCCAGCATTTT.

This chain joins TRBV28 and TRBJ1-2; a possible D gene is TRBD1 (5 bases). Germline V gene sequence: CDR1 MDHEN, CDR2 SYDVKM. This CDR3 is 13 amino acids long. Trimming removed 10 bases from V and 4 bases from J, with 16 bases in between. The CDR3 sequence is CATSGPPIYGYTF. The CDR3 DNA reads TGTGCCACCTCGGGACCGCCTATCTATGGCTACACCTTC.

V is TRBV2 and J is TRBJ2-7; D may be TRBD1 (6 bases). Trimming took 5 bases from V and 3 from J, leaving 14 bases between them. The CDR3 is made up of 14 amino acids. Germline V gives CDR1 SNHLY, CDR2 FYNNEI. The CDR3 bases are TGTGCCAGCAGTCCCGAAAACAGGGACTACGAGCAGTACTTC. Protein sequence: CASSPENRDYEQYF.

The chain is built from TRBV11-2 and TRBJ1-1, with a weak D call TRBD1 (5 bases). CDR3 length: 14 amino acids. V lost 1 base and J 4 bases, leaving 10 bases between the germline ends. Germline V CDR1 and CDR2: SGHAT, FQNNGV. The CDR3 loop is CASSLAPTATEAFF. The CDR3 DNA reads TGTGCCAGCAGCTTAGCCCCGACAGCCACTGAAGCTTTCTTT.

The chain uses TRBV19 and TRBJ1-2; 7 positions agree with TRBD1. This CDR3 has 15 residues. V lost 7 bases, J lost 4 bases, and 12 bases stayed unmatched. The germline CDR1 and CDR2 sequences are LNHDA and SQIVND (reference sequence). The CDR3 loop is CASTPTGPGFYGYTF. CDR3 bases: TGTGCCAGTACCCCGACAGGGCCAGGGTTCTATGGCTACACCTTC.

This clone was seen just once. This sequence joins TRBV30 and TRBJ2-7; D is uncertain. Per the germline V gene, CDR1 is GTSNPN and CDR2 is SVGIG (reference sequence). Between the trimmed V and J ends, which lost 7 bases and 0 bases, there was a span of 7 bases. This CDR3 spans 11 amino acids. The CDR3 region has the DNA TGTGCCTACCAGAGCTCCTACGAGCAGTACTTC. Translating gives CAYQSSYEQYF.